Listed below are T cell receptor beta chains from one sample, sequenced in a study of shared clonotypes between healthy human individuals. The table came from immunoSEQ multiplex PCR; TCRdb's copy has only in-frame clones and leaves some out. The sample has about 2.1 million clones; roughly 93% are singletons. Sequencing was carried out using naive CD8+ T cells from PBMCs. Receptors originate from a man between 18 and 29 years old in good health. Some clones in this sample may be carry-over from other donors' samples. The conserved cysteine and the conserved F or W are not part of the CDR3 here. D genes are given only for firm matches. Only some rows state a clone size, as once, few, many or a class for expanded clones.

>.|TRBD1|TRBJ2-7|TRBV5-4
ASSLRTGGTYEQY
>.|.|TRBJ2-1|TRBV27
ASSACRGECEQF
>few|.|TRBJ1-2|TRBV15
ATSRDQSGLTYGYT
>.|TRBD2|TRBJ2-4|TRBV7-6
ASSLLVPTTSRNIQY
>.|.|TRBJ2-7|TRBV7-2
ASSLGSGWVYDEQY
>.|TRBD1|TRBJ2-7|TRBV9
ASSARQGAYEQY
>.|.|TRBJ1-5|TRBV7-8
ASSLPLVSDRYNSNQPQH
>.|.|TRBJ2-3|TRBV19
ASTDPDGTDTQY
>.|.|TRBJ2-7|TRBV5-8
ASSLEQGSYEQY
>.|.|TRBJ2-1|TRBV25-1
ASSEVGQGPF
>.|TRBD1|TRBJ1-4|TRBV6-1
ASSEGTGLPTNEKLF